The following is a T cell receptor beta chain sequence with its context. Its target is not known. These data come from a study of vaccination and CD4 T cells after COVID-19. The overall study: Four females and six males made up the convalescents, with two Hispanic. Overlapping spike peptides served as the stimulus for the cells. These peptides came from SARS-CoV-2 and from the common cold coronaviruses HCoV-NL63, HCoV-OC43 and HCoV-229E. Study results and limitations: Spike mono-reactive status applied to 304 of 307 vaccine-specific clones in convalescent patients.

The Oncomine TCR Beta short-read assay was applied to DNA of cultured CD4+ T cells. It was from cultured CD4+ T cells that genomic DNA was extracted. In TCRdb, the PCR reads were re-called with MiXCR into one record per CDR3 protein. The repertoire consists of about 9,100 distinct CDR3 sequences, with about 70% occurring once and the leading ten covering about two fifths. As for treatment: roughly 11-day PBMC culture with coronavirus spike peptide pools or control peptides (ViraFEST assay). The CDR3 runs 15 residues. Trimming removed 1 base from V and 5 bases from J, with 14 bases in between. CDR1 is MDHEN, CDR2 SYDVKM, per germline.

The sequenced material came from CD4+ T cells from blood, cultured in vitro. The chain is built from TRBV28 and TRBJ2-5; no clear D gene. The sequence derives from a human donor who had recovered from COVID-19. DNA of the CDR3: TGTGCCAGCAGTTTATCCTCGAAGGTGGGGGAGACCCAGTACTTC. As protein: CASSLSSKVGETQYF.